These 23 T cell receptor beta chains came from one sample sequenced in a study of OX40 agonist ivuxolimab in advanced cancers. The method was the immunoSEQ multiplex PCR assay. In its TCRdb copy, this immuneACCESS table keeps in-frame sequences only and misses some clones. Where compared with another copy, unresolved V genes explain less than half of these, and the others have no known cause. The sample table records 60,000 to 85,000 clones; approximately 95% of these occur just once. Roughly 22% of the sample lies in the top ten. This material consisted of CD4+ or CD8+ T cells sorted from blood, taken in a trial of the OX40 agonist ivuxolimab. The receptors originated from an adult with an advanced solid tumor such as melanoma, head and neck, liver or kidney cancer.

The rearrangement joins TRBV11-2 to TRBJ2-3; TRBD2 matches 11 bases. This CDR3 region has 16 residues. V shed 4 bases and J 3 bases; nucleotides not matched to a gene: 6. Germline V CDR1 and CDR2: SGHAT, FQNNGV. The CDR3 loop reads CASSSIAGGVTDTQYF. The CDR3 coding sequence is TGTGCCAGCAGCTCGATAGCGGGAGGGGTGACAGATACGCAGTATTTT.

This rearrangement joins TRBV5-6 to TRBJ2-1; D perhaps matches TRBD2 (6 bases). This CDR3 comprises 13 residues. V shed 4 bases and J shed 8 bases, with 13 bases lying between them. CDR1 SGHDT and CDR2 YYEEEE come from the germline V gene. The DNA for the CDR3 is TGTGCCAGCAGCCCGCCGTGGGGGGATGAGCAGTTCTTC. Protein: CASSPPWGDEQFF.

The V call is TRBV4-1, the J call TRBJ2-1; no definite D call. V was cut by 0 bases and J by 4 bases, with 7 bases left in between. Germline CDR1 is MGHRA and CDR2 is YSYEKL. The CDR3 is 14 residues long. CDR3 coding DNA: TGCGCCAGCAGCCAAGAGGGCCCTTACAATGAGCAGTTCTTC. Protein product: CASSQEGPYNEQFF.

This chain connects TRBV18 to TRBJ2-1; the D call may be TRBD1 or TRBD2 (5 bases each). The length of the CDR3 is 16 residues. The V gene's germline CDR1 is KGHSH and CDR2 LQKENI. The V end was cut by 2 bases, the J end by 1 base, with 12 bases between. CDR3 DNA: TGTGCCAGCTCACCAATGGGGGAGAGGTCCTACAATGAGCAGTTCTTC. It codes for CASSPMGERSYNEQFF.

The chain couples TRBV12-5 to TRBJ1-1; 7 nucleotides align to TRBD1. Trimming took 5 bases from V and 0 from J; bases not matched to a gene: 3. Germline lookup yields CDR1 LGHNT and CDR2 FRNRAP. CDR3 length: 14 residues. The CDR3: CASGKGQLNTEAFF. CDR3 sequence (DNA): TGTGCTAGTGGTAAGGGACAGCTGAACACTGAAGCTTTCTTT.

The J gene is TRBJ2-1, the V gene TRBV28, with TRBD2 as a possible D gene (5 bases). This CDR3 has 16 residues. Trimming left V 3 bases short and J 5 bases short, with 17 bases between. Germline loops: CDR1 MDHEN, CDR2 SYDVKM. The CDR3 region has the DNA TGTGCCAGCAGTTTTACGGTAGCGTTAGAGGACAATGAGCAGTTCTTC. This sequence encodes CASSFTVALEDNEQFF.

This chain joins TRBV15 and TRBJ2-1; D may be TRBD1 (6 bases). V lost 0 bases to trimming and J lost 7 bases, with 16 bases between them. Germline V lookup: CDR1 LNHNV, CDR2 YYDKDF (reference sequence). The CDR3 has 16 amino acids. Written as DNA, the CDR3 is TGTGCCACCAGCAGAGAGGTCAGGGGAAACAAGAATGAGCAGTTCTTC. Translated: CATSREVRGNKNEQFF. Supplemented by reference TRBV15 and TRBJ2-1, the full variable domain reads DAMVIQNPRYQVTQFGKPVTLSCSQTLNHNVMYWYQQKSSQAPKLLFHYYDKDFNNEADTPDNFQSRRPNTSFCFLDIRSPGLGDTAMYLCATSREVRGNKNEQFFGPGTRLTVL.

The chain recombines TRBV7-2 with TRBJ2-7, with D uncertain. Germline V CDR1 and CDR2: SGHTA, FQGNSA. The CDR3 is 13 residues long. Deletions cut 0 bases from V and 2 bases from J, with 5 bases between. Written as DNA, the CDR3 is TGTGCCAGCAGCTTAGCCAACACCTACGAGCAGTACTTC. It yields the protein CASSLANTYEQYF.

The chain recombines TRBV27 with TRBJ2-1; TRBD1 agrees at 7 bases. CDR1 and CDR2 (germline): MNHEY, SMNVEV (reference sequence). The CDR3 runs to 13 residues. Trimming removed 6 bases from V and 10 bases from J; junction bases left unmatched: 9. CDR3 DNA sequence: TGTGCCAGCAGCGCCTTGGGACAGCCCGAGCAGTTCTTC. Encoded protein: CASSALGQPEQFF.

The chain employs TRBV6-5 and TRBJ2-5; 7 nucleotides match TRBD2. V gave up 2 bases and J gave up 2 bases; unmatched junction bases: 5. The CDR3 is 15 residues long. In germline, CDR1 is MNHEY, CDR2 SVGAGI. In DNA, the CDR3 is TGTGCCAGCAGTTACAGCCTAGCGGTACAAGAGACCCAGTACTTC. Its protein product is CASSYSLAVQETQYF.

V is TRBV4-1 and J is TRBJ2-4, with 15 bases lining up with TRBD2. V was clipped by 3 bases and J by 9 bases; unmatched bases: 9. The CDR3 runs 17 residues. Germline V lookup: CDR1 MGHRA, CDR2 YSYEKL. DNA for the CDR3: TGCGCCAGCAGCCAGGCCGGGACTAGCGGGGGGCGAGGCATTCAGTACTTC. Protein sequence: CASSQAGTSGGRGIQYF.

The rearrangement links TRBV9 to TRBJ2-1; 7 bases align to TRBD1. This CDR3 comprises 15 residues. Germline values: CDR1 SGDLS, CDR2 YYNGEE. V dropped 7 bases and J dropped 3; count of bases not matched to a gene: 10. The CDR3 reads CASSLWDSFYNEQFF. The CDR3 region has the DNA TGTGCCAGCTCACTATGGGACAGCTTCTACAATGAGCAGTTCTTC.

The chain couples TRBV10-1 to TRBJ1-4; possible D gene TRBD1, 6 bases. The CDR3 loop spans 18 amino acids. CDR1 and CDR2 (germline): WNHNN, SYGVQD (reference sequence). V gave up 7 bases and J gave up 3 bases, with 24 bases separating them. The CDR3 loop reads CASKGRRGGEESNEKLFF. As DNA, the CDR3 is TGCGCCAGCAAGGGGCGGAGGGGGGGAGAGGAATCTAATGAAAAACTGTTTTTT.

J is TRBJ2-2 and V is TRBV28; D is uncertain. The CDR3 sequence is 12 residues long. The V gene's germline CDR1 is MDHEN and CDR2 SYDVKM. The ends were cut back, 1 base at V and 7 bases at J, with 4 bases in the middle. The CDR3 sequence: CASSLSVGELFF. CDR3 in DNA: TGTGCCAGCAGTTTATCGGTCGGGGAGCTGTTTTTT.

V and J are TRBV15 and TRBJ1-3; possible D gene TRBD1, 5 bases. Trimming shortened V by 4 bases and J by 2 bases, and 6 bases separated the two germline ends. Germline lookup yields CDR1 LNHNV and CDR2 YYDKDF (reference sequence). The CDR3 consists of 13 residues. The CDR3 sequence: CATSMGAGNTIYF. The CDR3 bases are TGTGCCACCAGCATGGGGGCTGGAAACACCATATATTTT.

The genes are TRBV27 and TRBJ2-1; a weak D match, TRBD2 (5 bases). Germline CDR1 and CDR2: MNHEY and SMNVEV (reference sequence). The CDR3 extends over 15 amino acids. With 0 bases removed from V and 4 bases from J, the gap between germline ends came to 10 bases. CDR3 sequence (DNA): TGTGCCAGCAGTTTATCGGGAGAGATGTACAATGAGCAGTTCTTC. It translates to CASSLSGEMYNEQFF.

The rearrangement joins TRBV2 to TRBJ1-2; 8 nucleotides align to TRBD1. Germline V CDR1 and CDR2: SNHLY, FYNNEI. The V and J ends lost 7 bases and 8 bases, in that order; junction bases with no gene match: 12. The CDR3 spans 14 residues. In DNA form, the CDR3 reads TGTGCCAGCATTGGAAGGGGCAGGGGGCAAGGCTACACCTTC. It encodes CASIGRGRGQGYTF.

This chain uses TRBV7-9 with TRBJ1-1; 8 nucleotides align to TRBD1. Germline V CDR1 and CDR2: SEHNR, FQNEAQ (reference sequence). J gave up 0 bases and V 5 bases, and 11 bases lay outside the gene matches. This CDR3 comprises 17 residues. CDR3 DNA sequence: TGTGCCAGCAGCCTGGCGACAGGGGACAGGATGAACACTGAAGCTTTCTTT. Encoded protein: CASSLATGDRMNTEAFF. The full variable domain, with the rest looked up from reference TRBV7-9 and TRBJ1-1, is DTGVSQNPRHKITKRGQNVTFRCDPISEHNRLYWYRQTLGQGPEFLTYFQNEAQLEKSRLLSDRFSAERPKGSFSTLEIQRTEQGDSAMYLCASSLATGDRMNTEAFFGQGTRLTVV.

The V call is TRBV6-5, the J call TRBJ1-2; unclear D gene. Germline CDR1 is MNHEY and CDR2 is SVGAGI. V was trimmed by 6 bases and J by 0 bases, leaving 11 bases between them. CDR3 length equals 14 residues. The CDR3 DNA follows: TGTGCCAGCAGCGAATGGATGACTAACTATGGCTACACCTTC. Encoded protein: CASSEWMTNYGYTF.

This chain uses TRBV4-1 with TRBJ2-1; 7 bases are a match to TRBD1. Trimming cost V 0 bases and J 8 bases; bases outside gene matches: 13. The CDR3 loop spans 17 amino acids. The germline V gene encodes CDR1 MGHRA and CDR2 YSYEKL. DNA for the CDR3: TGCGCCAGCAGCCAAGATGTACGGCCAGGGGGTCCCCATGAGCAGTTCTTC. It translates to CASSQDVRPGGPHEQFF.

This clone was observed at least ten times. V is TRBV6-1 and J is TRBJ1-1; TRBD1 matches 7 bases. CDR3 size: 13 residues. The germline CDR1 and CDR2 sequences are MNHNS and SASEGT. J was trimmed by 6 bases and V by 7 bases; bases with no gene match: 8. The CDR3 coding sequence is TGTGCCAGCACCACGACAGGGTGGTCTGAAGCTTTCTTT. The encoded protein is CASTTTGWSEAFF.

The chain employs TRBV29-1 and TRBJ2-7; D ambiguous. The germline gives CDR1 SQVTM, CDR2 ANQGSEA. This CDR3 is 11 amino acids long. V was shortened by 4 bases and J by 3 bases, with 7 bases between the two germline ends. The CDR3 nucleotides read TGCAGCGTTGGGGCAGACTACGAGCAGTACTTC. Amino acid sequence: CSVGADYEQYF.

The chain uses TRBV27 and TRBJ2-7; TRBD1 or TRBD2 may be the D gene (5 bases each). V was clipped by 4 bases and J by 1 base, with 8 bases between them. The germline V gene encodes CDR1 MNHEY and CDR2 SMNVEV (reference sequence). This CDR3 comprises 13 residues. CDR3 sequence (DNA): TGTGCCAGCAGTTCGGGGCAGTCCTACGAGCAGTACTTC. Translating gives CASSSGQSYEQYF.